This TCR beta chain derives from a study of blood T cell repertoires in COVID-19. The overall study: Samples taken during acute and convalescent COVID-19 were collected in the United States, Italy and Spain. In each case, the material was cDNA or gDNA derived from T cells, B-cell-depleted T cells, or PBMCs.

This CDR3 comprises 17 residues. Germline V gives CDR1 GTSNPN, CDR2 SVGIG (reference sequence). Losses at the gene ends were 3 bases for V and 5 bases for J; bases not matched to a gene: 10. Original methodology: Amplification from reference gene primers served as the basis for estimated nucleated cell counts. The assay was immunoSEQ multiplex PCR, and TCRdb's table has in-frame clones only and misses some. D and trimming come from the DNA, and the V and J calls and clone size come from that table. The data hold 95,000 to 110,000 clones, with over 85% observed a single time. The chain is built from TRBV30 and TRBJ2-2; 12 nucleotides align to TRBD2. This clonotype was obtained from an elderly woman in a cohort sampled during active COVID-19. The sample taken for sequencing was peripheral blood. CDR3 bases: TGTGCCTGGAGCGCAAGGACTAGCGGGGCGAGAACCGGGGAGCTGTTTTTT. Translating it yields CAWSARTSGARTGELFF.